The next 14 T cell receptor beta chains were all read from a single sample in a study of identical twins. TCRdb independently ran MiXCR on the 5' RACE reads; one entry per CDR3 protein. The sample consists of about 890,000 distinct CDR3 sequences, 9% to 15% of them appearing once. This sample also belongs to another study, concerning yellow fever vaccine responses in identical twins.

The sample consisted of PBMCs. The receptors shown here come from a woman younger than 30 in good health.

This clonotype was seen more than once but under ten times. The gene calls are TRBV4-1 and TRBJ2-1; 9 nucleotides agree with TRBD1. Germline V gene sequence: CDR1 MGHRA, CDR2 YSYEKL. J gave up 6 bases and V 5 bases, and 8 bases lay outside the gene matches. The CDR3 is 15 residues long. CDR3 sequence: CASSTGTGLVNEQFF. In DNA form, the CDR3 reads TGCGCCAGCAGCACCGGGACAGGGCTCGTCAATGAGCAGTTCTTC.

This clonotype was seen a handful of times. The CDR3 DNA sequence: TGTGCCAGCCCGCTACTAGCGGGCCCACGGAGGAATGAGCAGTTCTTC. It translates to CASPLLAGPRRNEQFF. This chain joins TRBV2 and TRBJ2-1; TRBD2 aligns across 9 bases. The germline CDR1 and CDR2 sequences are SNHLY and FYNNEI. V shed 8 bases, J shed 7 bases, and the junction held 15 bases outside the gene matches. The CDR3 length is 16 residues. The variable domain in full, completed from reference TRBV2 and TRBJ2-1, reads EPEVTQTPSHQVTQMGQEVILRCVPISNHLYFYWYRQILGQKVEFLVSFYNNEISEKSEIFDDQFSVERPDGSNFTLKIRSTKLEDSAMYFCASPLLAGPRRNEQFFGPGTRLTVL.

CDR3 DNA: TGCGCCAGCAGCTTGGGACGACCAGATACGCAGTATTTT. Encoded protein: CASSLGRPDTQYF. V gene TRBV5-1 combines with J gene TRBJ2-3, with D uncertain. Germline CDR1 and CDR2: SGHRS and YFSETQ. The CDR3 runs to 13 residues. The V gene lost 0 bases and the J gene lost 4 bases, with 6 bases spanning the gap.

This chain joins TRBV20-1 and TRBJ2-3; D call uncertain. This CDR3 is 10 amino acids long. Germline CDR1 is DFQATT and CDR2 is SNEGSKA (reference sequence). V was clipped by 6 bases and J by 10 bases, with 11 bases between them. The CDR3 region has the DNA TGCAGTGCGGGGTTCAGTCCGCAGTATTTT. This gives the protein CSAGFSPQYF.

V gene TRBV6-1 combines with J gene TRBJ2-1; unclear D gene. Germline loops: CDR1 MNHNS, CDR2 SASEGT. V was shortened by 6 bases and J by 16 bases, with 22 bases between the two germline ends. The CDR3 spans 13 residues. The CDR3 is CASSPRHQGIFFF. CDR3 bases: TGTGCCAGCAGCCCCAGGCATCAAGGGATATTTTTCTTC.

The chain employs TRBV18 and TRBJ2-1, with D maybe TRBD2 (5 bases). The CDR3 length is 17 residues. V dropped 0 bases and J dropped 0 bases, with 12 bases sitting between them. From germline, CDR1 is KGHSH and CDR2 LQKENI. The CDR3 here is CASSPPMRASSYNEQFF. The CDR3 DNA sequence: TGTGCCAGCTCACCACCGATGCGGGCCAGCTCCTACAATGAGCAGTTCTTC.

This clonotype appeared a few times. For the CDR3, the DNA is TGTGCCAGCAAGGCCCGCGGCAATGAGCAGTTCTTC. Translation: CASKARGNEQFF. The V call is TRBV11-2, the J call TRBJ2-1; D unresolved. Trimming removed 7 bases at V and 6 bases at J, with 10 bases between. Germline V lookup: CDR1 SGHAT, CDR2 FQNNGV. CDR3 size: 12 residues.

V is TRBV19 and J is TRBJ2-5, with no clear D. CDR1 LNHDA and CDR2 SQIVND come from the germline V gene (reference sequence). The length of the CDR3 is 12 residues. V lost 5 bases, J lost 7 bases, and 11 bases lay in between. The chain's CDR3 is CASSRTSGTQYF. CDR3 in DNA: TGTGCCAGTAGTCGGACGTCAGGGACCCAGTACTTC.

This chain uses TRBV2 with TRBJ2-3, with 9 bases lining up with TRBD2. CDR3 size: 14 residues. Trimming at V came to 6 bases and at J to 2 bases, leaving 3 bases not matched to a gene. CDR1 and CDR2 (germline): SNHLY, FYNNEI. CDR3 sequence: CASRAGGPTDTQYF. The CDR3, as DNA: TGTGCCAGCAGGGCGGGGGGGCCCACAGATACGCAGTATTTT. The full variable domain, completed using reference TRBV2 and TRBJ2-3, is EPEVTQTPSHQVTQMGQEVILRCVPISNHLYFYWYRQILGQKVEFLVSFYNNEISEKSEIFDDQFSVERPDGSNFTLKIRSTKLEDSAMYFCASRAGGPTDTQYFGPGTRLTVL.

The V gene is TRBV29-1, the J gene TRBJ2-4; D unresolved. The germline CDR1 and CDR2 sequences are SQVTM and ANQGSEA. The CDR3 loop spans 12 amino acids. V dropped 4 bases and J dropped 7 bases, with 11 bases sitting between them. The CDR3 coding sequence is TGCAGCGTTGGCCTCCCGGAGAACATTCAGTACTTC. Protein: CSVGLPENIQYF.

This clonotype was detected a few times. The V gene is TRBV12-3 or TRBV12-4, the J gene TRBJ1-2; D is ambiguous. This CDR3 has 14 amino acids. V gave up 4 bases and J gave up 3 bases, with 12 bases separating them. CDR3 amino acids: CASSSFREDYGYTF. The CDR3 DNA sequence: TGTGCCAGCAGTTCCTTCCGGGAGGACTATGGCTACACCTTC.

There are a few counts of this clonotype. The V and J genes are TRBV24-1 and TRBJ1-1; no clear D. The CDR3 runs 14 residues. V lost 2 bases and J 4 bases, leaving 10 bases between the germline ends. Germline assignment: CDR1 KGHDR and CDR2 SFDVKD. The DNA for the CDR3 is TGTGCCACCAGTGATTCGATGGCAGGCACTGAAGCTTTCTTT. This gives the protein CATSDSMAGTEAFF.

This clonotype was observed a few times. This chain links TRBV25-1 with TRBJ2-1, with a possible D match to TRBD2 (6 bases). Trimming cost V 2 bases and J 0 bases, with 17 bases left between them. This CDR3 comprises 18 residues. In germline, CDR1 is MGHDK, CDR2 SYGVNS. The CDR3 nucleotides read TGTGCCAGCAGTGAAGTTGGACTACCGCGGAGCTCCTACAATGAGCAGTTCTTC. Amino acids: CASSEVGLPRSSYNEQFF.

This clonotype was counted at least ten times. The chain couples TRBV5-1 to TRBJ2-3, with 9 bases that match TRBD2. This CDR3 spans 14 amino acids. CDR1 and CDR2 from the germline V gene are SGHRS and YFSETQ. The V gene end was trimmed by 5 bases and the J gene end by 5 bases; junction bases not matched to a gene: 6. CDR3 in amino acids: CASSDSGRGDTQYF. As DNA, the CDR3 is TGCGCCAGCAGTGATAGCGGGAGAGGAGATACGCAGTATTTT.